A selection of T cell receptor beta chains follows, all from one sample in a study of tumor-infiltrating lymphocytes in localized non-small cell lung cancer. Assay: immunoSEQ multiplex PCR; the TCRdb copy retains only in-frame clones and omits some. The sample carries about 29,000 clones, 70% to 90% recorded once. Sequenced material: lung tumor tissue. Every receptor here comes from a human donor with non-small cell lung cancer. Both conserved end residues are part of each CDR3. A D gene is named only where the DNA matches it firmly. Part of the rows lack a size; the others show once, few, many or a class for expanded clones.

CDR3nt: TGCAGTGCCAGCCATAATCAGCCCCAGCATTTT
CDR3aa: CSASHNQPQHF
d_gene: NA
j_gene: TRBJ1-5
abundance: NA
v_gene: TRBV20-1

CDR3nt: TGTGCCAGTAGGCCACCTCAGGGGGCGGGCGGCTACACCTTC
CDR3aa: CASRPPQGAGGYTF
d_gene: TRBD1
j_gene: TRBJ1-2
abundance: once
v_gene: TRBV19

CDR3nt: TGTGCCAGCAGACTTCTAGCGGGGGGCGAGGATACGCAGTATTTT
CDR3aa: CASRLLAGGEDTQYF
d_gene: TRBD2
j_gene: TRBJ2-3
abundance: NA
v_gene: TRBV2

CDR3nt: TGTGCCAGCAGAGCGGGGGGAAACTATGGCTACACCTTC
CDR3aa: CASRAGGNYGYTF
d_gene: NA
j_gene: TRBJ1-2
abundance: few
v_gene: TRBV6-5

CDR3nt: TGTGCCAGCAGTGAAGCGGAGGATTCGATTTCACCCCTCCACTTT
CDR3aa: CASSEAEDSISPLHF
d_gene: NA
j_gene: TRBJ1-6
abundance: NA
v_gene: TRBV2

CDR3nt: TGCGCCAGCAGCCCTTCCCGGGACAGGGGGTCAGATACGCAGTATTTT
CDR3aa: CASSPSRDRGSDTQYF
d_gene: TRBD1
j_gene: TRBJ2-3
abundance: NA
v_gene: TRBV4-1

CDR3nt: TGTGCCAGCAGTTACGCTGTCGGGGGGCCCAACTATGGCTACACCTTC
CDR3aa: CASSYAVGGPNYGYTF
d_gene: NA
j_gene: TRBJ1-2
abundance: NA
v_gene: TRBV6-6

CDR3nt: TGTGCCAGCAGCCTCACAGCGGGGGGGCCAAACGGGGAGCTGTTTTTT
CDR3aa: CASSLTAGGPNGELFF
d_gene: TRBD2
j_gene: TRBJ2-2
abundance: NA
v_gene: TRBV4-2

CDR3nt: TGTGCCAGCAGCTTGGCCGTTGACAGCGGCAATCAGCCCCAGCATTTT
CDR3aa: CASSLAVDSGNQPQHF
d_gene: NA
j_gene: TRBJ1-5
abundance: NA
v_gene: TRBV5-6

CDR3nt: TGTGCCAGCAGCCTAAGGGGGGATCAGCCCCAGCATTTT
CDR3aa: CASSLRGDQPQHF
d_gene: NA
j_gene: TRBJ1-5
abundance: few
v_gene: TRBV2

CDR3nt: TGTGCCAGCAGCTTGTTCCCGGACTCCTACGAGCAGTACTTC
CDR3aa: CASSLFPDSYEQYF
d_gene: NA
j_gene: TRBJ2-7
abundance: NA
v_gene: TRBV7-2

CDR3nt: TGTGCCTGGAGGGGGGCAGGGTCCTATGGCTACACCTTC
CDR3aa: CAWRGAGSYGYTF
d_gene: NA
j_gene: TRBJ1-2
abundance: NA
v_gene: TRBV30

CDR3nt: TGTGCCAGCAGCCCGCAGGGGAGGACAGATACGCAGTATTTT
CDR3aa: CASSPQGRTDTQYF
d_gene: NA
j_gene: TRBJ2-3
abundance: NA
v_gene: TRBV7-2

CDR3nt: TGTGCCACCAGCAGAGATCTTACTAGCGGGAGGGATGAGCAGTTCTTC
CDR3aa: CATSRDLTSGRDEQFF
d_gene: TRBD2
j_gene: TRBJ2-1
abundance: NA
v_gene: TRBV15

CDR3nt: TGTGCCAGCAGCTCCGCCCGGCGGGGGGGCCCAGATACGCAGTATTTT
CDR3aa: CASSSARRGGPDTQYF
d_gene: TRBD2
j_gene: TRBJ2-3
abundance: NA
v_gene: TRBV28

CDR3nt: TGTGCCAGCAGCTTGACAGCCCCGTACGAGCAGTACTTC
CDR3aa: CASSLTAPYEQYF
d_gene: NA
j_gene: TRBJ2-7
abundance: once
v_gene: TRBV5-8

CDR3nt: TGTGCCAGTAGTTTCCCCAACCGGACAGAAGACACAGATACGCAGTATTTT
CDR3aa: CASSFPNRTEDTDTQYF
d_gene: NA
j_gene: TRBJ2-3
abundance: NA
v_gene: TRBV19

CDR3nt: TGTGCCAGCAGTTACTCGAGGGGGCGAACTGAAGCTTTCTTT
CDR3aa: CASSYSRGRTEAFF
d_gene: TRBD1
j_gene: TRBJ1-1
abundance: NA
v_gene: TRBV6-5

CDR3nt: TGTGCCAGCAGACAGGGACGGTCCTACGAGCAGTACTTC
CDR3aa: CASRQGRSYEQYF
d_gene: NA
j_gene: TRBJ2-7
abundance: NA
v_gene: TRBV6-5

CDR3nt: TGTGCCAGCAGCTCCCACAGGGGAGAGACCCAGTACTTC
CDR3aa: CASSSHRGETQYF
d_gene: TRBD1
j_gene: TRBJ2-5
abundance: NA
v_gene: TRBV7-9

CDR3nt: TGTGCTAGCAGCTTATCCTGGACAGGGGAAGAGACCCAGTACTTC
CDR3aa: CASSLSWTGEETQYF
d_gene: TRBD1
j_gene: TRBJ2-5
abundance: once
v_gene: TRBV7-7

CDR3nt: TGTGCCAGCAGTGTATCAGGGGGACGTAATTCACCCCTCCACTTT
CDR3aa: CASSVSGGRNSPLHF
d_gene: TRBD1
j_gene: TRBJ1-6
abundance: once
v_gene: TRBV6-1

CDR3nt: TGCGCCAGCAGCCAAGATTTTCAGAACACCTACGAGCAGTACTTC
CDR3aa: CASSQDFQNTYEQYF
d_gene: NA
j_gene: TRBJ2-7
abundance: once
v_gene: TRBV4-3

CDR3nt: TGTGCCAGCAGCCCCGACAGGCCAGATCAGCCCCAGCATTTT
CDR3aa: CASSPDRPDQPQHF
d_gene: NA
j_gene: TRBJ1-5
abundance: NA
v_gene: TRBV7-9

CDR3nt: TGTGCCAGCGGGGGGACCCATCTGGGAAGCACAGATACGCAGTATTTT
CDR3aa: CASGGTHLGSTDTQYF
d_gene: NA
j_gene: TRBJ2-3
abundance: few
v_gene: TRBV6-6

CDR3nt: TGCGCCAGCAGCTTGGAAGTGACAGGGGGGACCGGGGAGCTGTTTTTT
CDR3aa: CASSLEVTGGTGELFF
d_gene: TRBD1
j_gene: TRBJ2-2
abundance: few
v_gene: TRBV5-1

CDR3nt: TGTGCCAGCAGCTCGGGACTAGCGGGGGCCTACGAGCAGTACTTC
CDR3aa: CASSSGLAGAYEQYF
d_gene: TRBD2
j_gene: TRBJ2-7
abundance: NA
v_gene: TRBV5-4

CDR3nt: TGCGCCAGCAGCCAGGCTCTCATTACCTACGAGCAGTACTTC
CDR3aa: CASSQALITYEQYF
d_gene: NA
j_gene: TRBJ2-7
abundance: NA
v_gene: TRBV5-1

CDR3nt: TGTGCCAGCAGCTTGGGCAGGGGAGAAGAGACCCAGTACTTC
CDR3aa: CASSLGRGEETQYF
d_gene: NA
j_gene: TRBJ2-5
abundance: NA
v_gene: TRBV7-8

CDR3nt: TGTGCCAGCAGTTACGGGGGGGCGGGTGAAGCTTTCTTT
CDR3aa: CASSYGGAGEAFF
d_gene: NA
j_gene: TRBJ1-1
abundance: once
v_gene: TRBV6-5

CDR3nt: TGTGCCAGCAGCTTGGGCAGGGCCCAAGAGACCCAGTACTTC
CDR3aa: CASSLGRAQETQYF
d_gene: NA
j_gene: TRBJ2-5
abundance: NA
v_gene: TRBV5-5

CDR3nt: TGCGCCAGCAGCCAAGAGAGGGTTCAAACTGAAGCTTTCTTT
CDR3aa: CASSQERVQTEAFF
d_gene: NA
j_gene: TRBJ1-1
abundance: once
v_gene: TRBV4-1

CDR3nt: TGTGCCAGCAGCCAAGGACAGTATGGCTACACCTTC
CDR3aa: CASSQGQYGYTF
d_gene: NA
j_gene: TRBJ1-2
abundance: NA
v_gene: TRBV7-2

CDR3nt: TGTGCCAGCAGGACAGGAGACTCCTATAATTCACCCCTCCACTTT
CDR3aa: CASRTGDSYNSPLHF
d_gene: NA
j_gene: TRBJ1-6
abundance: NA
v_gene: TRBV6-5

CDR3nt: TGTGCCAGCACCGTGCAGCAACGTAAGGGGGTCGCTCCCTACGAGCAGTACTTC
CDR3aa: CASTVQQRKGVAPYEQYF
d_gene: NA
j_gene: TRBJ2-7
abundance: NA
v_gene: TRBV27

CDR3nt: TGTGCCTGGAGTCTCCGCCTAGGCAATCAGCCCCAGCATTTT
CDR3aa: CAWSLRLGNQPQHF
d_gene: NA
j_gene: TRBJ1-5
abundance: NA
v_gene: TRBV30

CDR3nt: TGTGCCAGCAGTGCCCTGACAGCCCTGTATGGCTACACCTTC
CDR3aa: CASSALTALYGYTF
d_gene: NA
j_gene: TRBJ1-2
abundance: NA
v_gene: TRBV6-5

CDR3nt: TGTGCCAGCAGTTCTTTGGGACTGCGCACAGATACGCAGTATTTT
CDR3aa: CASSSLGLRTDTQYF
d_gene: NA
j_gene: TRBJ2-3
abundance: NA
v_gene: TRBV6-5

CDR3nt: TGTGCCAGCAGCCCGTCCGGGCACTATGGCTACACCTTC
CDR3aa: CASSPSGHYGYTF
d_gene: NA
j_gene: TRBJ1-2
abundance: NA
v_gene: TRBV5-6

CDR3nt: TGTGCCAGCCGAAGTCTACGCGGGGATGAAAAACTGTTTTTT
CDR3aa: CASRSLRGDEKLFF
d_gene: NA
j_gene: TRBJ1-4
abundance: NA
v_gene: TRBV5-6

CDR3nt: TGTGCCAGCAGCGTAGCTCCCGGACCTACGATTGAAAAACTGTTTTTT
CDR3aa: CASSVAPGPTIEKLFF
d_gene: NA
j_gene: TRBJ1-4
abundance: NA
v_gene: TRBV9

CDR3nt: TGTGCCAGCAGCTCGACAGCCGGCTCAACTGAAGCTTTCTTT
CDR3aa: CASSSTAGSTEAFF
d_gene: NA
j_gene: TRBJ1-1
abundance: NA
v_gene: TRBV7-6

CDR3nt: TGCGCCAGCAGCTCATTCGGGGCGAACACTGAAGCTTTCTTT
CDR3aa: CASSSFGANTEAFF
d_gene: NA
j_gene: TRBJ1-1
abundance: NA
v_gene: TRBV5-1

CDR3nt: TGTGCCAGCAGCGCGCGGACAGGGAGGCCCTACGAGCAGTACTTC
CDR3aa: CASSARTGRPYEQYF
d_gene: TRBD1
j_gene: TRBJ2-7
abundance: medium-sized
v_gene: TRBV5-4

CDR3nt: TGTGCCAGCAGCTTTTACCCCGAGGGCAATTCACCCCTCCACTTT
CDR3aa: CASSFYPEGNSPLHF
d_gene: NA
j_gene: TRBJ1-6
abundance: NA
v_gene: TRBV5-6

CDR3nt: TGTGCCAGCAGTCGGACTGGTGAGCAGTACTTC
CDR3aa: CASSRTGEQYF
d_gene: NA
j_gene: TRBJ2-7
abundance: NA
v_gene: TRBV27

CDR3nt: TGTGCCAGCAGCTTATGGGGGGCAACAGATACGCAGTATTTT
CDR3aa: CASSLWGATDTQYF
d_gene: NA
j_gene: TRBJ2-3
abundance: NA
v_gene: TRBV5-6

CDR3nt: TGTGCCAGCAGTTTTCAGAACACTGAAGCTTTCTTT
CDR3aa: CASSFQNTEAFF
d_gene: NA
j_gene: TRBJ1-1
abundance: NA
v_gene: TRBV28

CDR3nt: TGCGCCAGCAGAGTAGGTCCGTCGGGCGAGCAGTACTTC
CDR3aa: CASRVGPSGEQYF
d_gene: NA
j_gene: TRBJ2-7
abundance: NA
v_gene: TRBV5-1

CDR3nt: TGTGCCAGCAGCCCCGTTCCGGGTTCTGGAAACACCATATATTTT
CDR3aa: CASSPVPGSGNTIYF
d_gene: NA
j_gene: TRBJ1-3
abundance: once
v_gene: TRBV7-8

CDR3nt: TGTGCCAGCAGCCAAGGTTCGGCCCAAGGGTTCACCTTC
CDR3aa: CASSQGSAQGFTF
d_gene: NA
j_gene: TRBJ1-2
abundance: few
v_gene: TRBV14

CDR3nt: TGTGCCTGGAGTGTGGGCGGAGCCTCTGGAAACACCATATATTTT
CDR3aa: CAWSVGGASGNTIYF
d_gene: NA
j_gene: TRBJ1-3
abundance: NA
v_gene: TRBV30

CDR3nt: TGCAGCGTTGAGACCATGTCCCCCGGGGAGCTGTTTTTT
CDR3aa: CSVETMSPGELFF
d_gene: NA
j_gene: TRBJ2-2
abundance: NA
v_gene: TRBV29-1

CDR3nt: TGTGCCAGCAGCGCGGGCTCTGGAGGTCTAGGCGGCTATGGCTACACCTTC
CDR3aa: CASSAGSGGLGGYGYTF
d_gene: NA
j_gene: TRBJ1-2
abundance: NA
v_gene: TRBV7-2

CDR3nt: TGTGCCAGCAGCCTTGACAGGGGCTCTGGAAACACCATATATTTT
CDR3aa: CASSLDRGSGNTIYF
d_gene: TRBD1
j_gene: TRBJ1-3
abundance: NA
v_gene: TRBV6-1

CDR3nt: TGTGCCAGCAGAAAACAACCCAGGACTAAATTGGGAGATACGCAGTATTTT
CDR3aa: CASRKQPRTKLGDTQYF
d_gene: NA
j_gene: TRBJ2-3
abundance: NA
v_gene: TRBV21-1

CDR3nt: TGTGCCAGCACCTCCTGGGGGAATGCTTTCTTT
CDR3aa: CASTSWGNAFF
d_gene: NA
j_gene: TRBJ1-1
abundance: NA
v_gene: TRBV6-5

CDR3nt: TGTGCCAGCAGCTTACGGGTGGCAGGGAATCAGCCCCAGCATTTT
CDR3aa: CASSLRVAGNQPQHF
d_gene: NA
j_gene: TRBJ1-5
abundance: NA
v_gene: TRBV7-2

CDR3nt: TGTGCCAGCAGTCGATACCCCCATAATTCACCCCTCCACTTT
CDR3aa: CASSRYPHNSPLHF
d_gene: NA
j_gene: TRBJ1-6
abundance: NA
v_gene: TRBV27

CDR3nt: TGTGCCAGCAGCTTTGGACAGGGTTATGGCTACACCTTC
CDR3aa: CASSFGQGYGYTF
d_gene: TRBD1
j_gene: TRBJ1-2
abundance: NA
v_gene: TRBV28